This T cell receptor beta chain was sequenced during a study of T cell responses to AZD1222 COVID-19 vaccine. The V gene end was trimmed by 6 bases and the J gene end by 6 bases; junction bases not matched to a gene: 6. The germline gives CDR1 WNHNN, CDR2 SYGVQD (reference sequence). CDR3 length equals 14 residues. Produced via immunoSEQ multiplex PCR; TCRdb's table is partial and in-frame only. The profile covers around 100,000 clones, with roughly 88% appearing a single time and approximately 22% taken by the ten largest. The TCR was taken from an adult in good health. Sequences were derived from peripheral blood, sampled on day 0 of AZD1222 vaccination. This chain uses TRBV10-1 with TRBJ2-3; 10 bases match TRBD2. The CDR3 nucleotides are TGCGCCAGCAGCTCTAGCGGGGGAGGGGATACGCAGTATTTT. As protein: CASSSSGGGDTQYF.